This T cell receptor beta chain derives from a study of T cell repertoires in cytomegalovirus infection (dated by TCRdb to the late 2010s). Study-wide context: Donor HLA type was relevant to the analysis, because carriage of CMV infection together with the matching HLA type was indicated by public TCR beta signatures. What the study reported, not specific to this receptor: In the ex vivo response, HLA-C-restricted CMV-specific TCR beta clonotypes were dominant, and in two of eight donors the single most frequent clonotype came from this HLA-C-restricted group. In both this cohort and an independent roughly 350-donor cohort, the cumulative frequency of public TCR beta family members distinguished carriers of CMV infection plus the relevant HLA type.

The germline V gene provides CDR1 MNHGY and CDR2 SAAAGT. Trimming costs V 5 bases and J 4 bases, and their ends lie 8 bases apart. From its cysteine to its phenylalanine, the CDR3 spans 12 amino acids. The entry retains the CDR3 DNA only, 36 bases that are in frame from base 1. For sequencing, an Illumina HiSeq 1500 was employed. In TCRdb, the public reads were trimmed at Q25 with fastp and aligned with MiXCR, with productive beta chains retained. Duplicate CDR3 protein sequences are folded into a single record with the most common DNA and genes. The sample data list 65,000 to 90,000 distinct CDR3 sequences, and over 3.5% of these were observed just once. Around 21% of the sample belongs to the ten largest clones. Many counts were recorded for this clonotype. Its antigen has not been determined. There are no base qualities to consult, and no much larger clone falls within one base.

This receptor was taken from a human donor in good health (CMV status not recorded). Some clones in this sample may be carry-over from other donors' samples. The material sequenced was PBMCs. The rearranged chain carries TRBV6-8 and TRBJ1-2; the D gene identity is not certain. The CDR3 corresponds to CASSQPGYGYTF. The nucleotide sequence reads as follows: TGTGCCAGCAGTCAACCGGGCTATGGCTACACCTTC.